This T cell receptor beta chain was obtained from a study of tumor and adjacent non-tumor tissue in lung cancer. About the research overall: Histology: about twelve adenocarcinoma, a couple of squamous cell carcinoma, 1 small cell lung cancer. Each sample yielded 4 million to 4.5 million productive TCRbeta reads on average. The patients, about nine men and a few women, were about 31 to 76 with stage I to III disease.

With regard to this clonotype: Its antigen is not known. An end of the junction differs from the germline gene, which may be a read error.

TCRbeta libraries were built with three rounds of nested PCR, modified from ARM-PCR. From the multiplex PCR reads, TCRdb called clonotypes with MiXCR, one entry per CDR3 protein. Of more than 85,000 distinct CDR3 sequences listed, over 75% were seen once; the top ten hold 20% to 25%. Study-wide points: Higher tumor TCR diversity was associated with shorter survival.

RNA was extracted from bulk tissue without any cell sorting. The CDR3 runs 14 residues. From germline, CDR1 is MNHEY and CDR2 SVGAGI. The sequenced sample consisted of lung tumor tissue. V gene TRBV6-5 combines with J gene TRBJ1-6, with 9 bases lining up with TRBD1. The receptor's source is a man aged 70-80 years with non-small cell lung cancer. Here the CDR3 reads CASSTGTGNSHLRF. The CDR3 nucleotides are TGTGCCAGCAGCACCGGGACAGGGAATTCACACCTCCGCTTT.